This is a list of T cell receptor beta chains from one sample in a study of shared clonotypes between healthy human individuals. Using immunoSEQ multiplex PCR, the repertoire was profiled, and TCRdb retains in-frame clones only, with some absent. Altogether approximately 980,000 clones are present, over 75% being singletons, with the ten largest covering approximately 1.5%. The sample taken for sequencing was memory CD4+ T cells sorted from blood. The receptors were sampled from a young man in good health. Both conserved end residues are part of each CDR3. Each record gives: J gene, clone size, V gene, D gene, CDR3 protein, CDR3 DNA. A D gene is named only where the DNA matches it firmly. Rows give clone size only sometimes, using once, few, many, or a class for an expanded clone.

>TRBJ1-2|NA|TRBV6-1|NA
CASSEGMGGGYTF
TGTGCCAGCAGTGAAGGGATGGGCGGAGGCTACACCTTC
>TRBJ2-1|once|TRBV7-6|TRBD2
CASSLLASGTYNEQFF
TGTGCCAGCAGCTTATTGGCTAGCGGGACCTACAATGAGCAGTTCTTC
>TRBJ2-1|many|TRBV2|NA
CASSVLGGYNEQFF
TGTGCCAGCAGTGTACTCGGAGGCTACAATGAGCAGTTCTTC
>TRBJ1-3|NA|TRBV5-1|NA
CASSLADRANSGNTIYF
TGCGCCAGCAGCTTGGCCGATCGGGCTAACTCTGGAAACACCATATATTTT
>TRBJ1-2|NA|TRBV6-5|NA
CASSTRQRWGYTF
TGTGCCAGCAGTACCCGACAGCGCTGGGGCTACACCTTC
>TRBJ1-5|NA|TRBV10-3|NA
CAISESTGNQPQHF
TGTGCCATCAGTGAGTCGACAGGCAATCAGCCCCAGCATTTT
>TRBJ1-3|NA|TRBV11-2|NA
CASSYFGGSGNTIYF
TGTGCCAGCTCCTATTTTGGGGGGTCTGGAAACACCATATATTTT
>TRBJ2-1|NA|TRBV9|NA
CASSVEVYNGEQFF
TGTGCCAGCAGCGTGGAAGTTTATAATGGTGAGCAGTTCTTC
>TRBJ2-5|NA|TRBV5-4|NA
CASSLGGGLQETQYF
TGTGCCAGCAGCTTGGGAGGGGGACTACAAGAGACCCAGTACTTC
>TRBJ1-4|once|TRBV10-3|NA
CAIKGSGEKLFF
TGTGCCATCAAAGGGTCGGGTGAAAAACTGTTTTTT
>TRBJ1-5|NA|TRBV30|TRBD1
CAWSVKGAGNQPQHF
TGTGCCTGGAGTGTGAAGGGGGCAGGCAATCAGCCCCAGCATTTT
>TRBJ2-6|NA|TRBV5-4|NA
CASSRESGANVLTF
TGTGCCAGCAGCCGAGAATCTGGGGCCAACGTCCTGACTTTC
>TRBJ1-2|once|TRBV7-6|TRBD1
CASSPRTGPDYGYTF
TGTGCCAGCAGCCCCCGGACAGGGCCGGACTATGGCTACACCTTC
>TRBJ2-2|NA|TRBV5-4|NA
CASSLGGRTGELFF
TGTGCCAGCAGCTTGGGGGGAAGAACCGGGGAGCTGTTTTTT
>TRBJ1-4|NA|TRBV2|NA
CASSGIGGNEKLFF
TGTGCCAGCAGTGGGATAGGGGGTAATGAAAAACTGTTTTTT
>TRBJ2-3|NA|TRBV7-2|NA
CASSLASPDTQYF
TGTGCCAGCAGCTTAGCGAGCCCAGATACGCAGTATTTT
>TRBJ2-1|NA|TRBV2|NA
CASSDQGDYNEQFF
TGTGCCAGCAGTGACCAGGGAGATTACAATGAGCAGTTCTTC
>TRBJ2-5|few|TRBV20-1|NA
CSARAETQYF
TGCAGTGCTAGAGCCGAGACCCAGTACTTC
>TRBJ2-1|NA|TRBV6-4|TRBD2
CASSDPGGARVNEQFF
TGTGCCAGCAGTGACCCCGGGGGGGCTCGGGTGAATGAGCAGTTCTTC
>TRBJ1-3|NA|TRBV28|NA
CASSLPGTSGNTIYF
TGTGCCAGCAGTTTACCAGGGACCTCTGGAAACACCATATATTTT
>TRBJ2-1|NA|TRBV5-1|NA
CASSLMLVEQFF
TGCGCCAGCAGCTTGATGCTCGTTGAGCAGTTCTTC
>TRBJ1-2|few|TRBV29-1|NA
CSVEDKNVLAHTF
TGCAGCGTTGAAGATAAGAACGTTTTAGCTCACACCTTC
>TRBJ2-1|NA|TRBV5-4|NA
CASSLAGSNYNEQFF
TGTGCCAGCAGCTTGGCAGGGTCGAACTACAATGAGCAGTTCTTC
>TRBJ2-2|NA|TRBV7-6|TRBD1
CASSQWDSNTGELFF
TGTGCCAGCAGCCAGTGGGACAGCAACACCGGGGAGCTGTTTTTT
>TRBJ2-7|NA|TRBV6-1|TRBD2
CASSVAGDPSYEQYF
TGTGCCAGCAGTGTAGCGGGGGATCCCTCCTACGAGCAGTACTTC
>TRBJ2-1|NA|TRBV18|NA
CASSPPGLNNEQFF
TGTGCCAGCTCACCTCCGGGACTCAACAATGAGCAGTTCTTC
>TRBJ2-5|NA|TRBV7-2|TRBD1
CASSPDRVETQYF
TGTGCCAGCAGCCCGGACAGGGTAGAGACCCAGTACTTC
>TRBJ1-3|NA|TRBV30|TRBD1
CAWSTRQGGGNTIYF
TGTGCCTGGAGTACCCGACAGGGAGGTGGAAACACCATATATTTT
>TRBJ2-2|once|TRBV7-9|NA
CASSLLENTGELFF
TGTGCCAGCAGCTTATTGGAGAACACCGGGGAGCTGTTTTTT
>TRBJ2-7|NA|TRBV4-1|NA
CASSQEGQVFSYEQYF
TGCGCCAGCAGCCAAGAGGGGCAGGTGTTCTCCTACGAGCAGTACTTC